This is a list of T cell receptor beta chains from one sample in a study of cytomegalovirus exposure and HLA in healthy donors. Some clones are missing from TCRdb's copy, which holds only in-frame ones; the method was immunoSEQ multiplex PCR. The table shows approximately 100,000 clones, with roughly four fifths occurring only once. Sequences were obtained from PBMCs. The receptors here all came from a man aged 45-65 years in good health and CMV-seronegative. CDR3s include the opening cysteine and the closing phenylalanine or tryptophan. Each record gives: clone size, CDR3 length, D gene, V gene, J gene, CDR3 DNA, CDR3 protein. D genes are given only for firm matches. Expanded clones are given a class, and other clones once, few, many or no size at all.

abundance: .; len: 16; d_gene: .; v_gene: TRBV7-2; j_gene: TRBJ2-7; CDR3nt: TGTGCCAGCAGCCTCCGCCCACCGGGACAAGAAGGCGAGCAGTACTTC; CDR3aa: CASSLRPPGQEGEQYF
abundance: .; len: 13; d_gene: .; v_gene: TRBV14; j_gene: TRBJ2-7; CDR3nt: TGTGCCAGCAGCCAACGGACAACAAGCGAGCAGTACTTC; CDR3aa: CASSQRTTSEQYF
abundance: .; len: 13; d_gene: .; v_gene: TRBV10-3; j_gene: TRBJ2-7; CDR3nt: TGTGCCACCCGGGACAGCCTGGGGGGCGAGCAGTACTTC; CDR3aa: CATRDSLGGEQYF
abundance: .; len: 14; d_gene: TRBD1; v_gene: TRBV5-4; j_gene: TRBJ2-1; CDR3nt: TGTGCCAGCAGCCTCGGGACAGGAGCAAATGAGCAGTTCTTC; CDR3aa: CASSLGTGANEQFF
abundance: .; len: 16; d_gene: TRBD1; v_gene: TRBV6-6; j_gene: TRBJ1-3; CDR3nt: TGTGCCAGCAGTTACCGGGACAGCGGCTCTGGAAACACCATATATTTT; CDR3aa: CASSYRDSGSGNTIYF
abundance: .; len: 15; d_gene: TRBD1; v_gene: TRBV27; j_gene: TRBJ1-1; CDR3nt: TGTGCCAGCAGTTTCGGGGACAGGTTGAACACTGAAGCTTTCTTT; CDR3aa: CASSFGDRLNTEAFF
abundance: .; len: 15; d_gene: .; v_gene: TRBV5-1; j_gene: TRBJ1-5; CDR3nt: TGCGCCAGCAGCCCCGAATCCGGGACAAATCAGCCCCAGCATTTT; CDR3aa: CASSPESGTNQPQHF
abundance: few; len: 14; d_gene: .; v_gene: TRBV14; j_gene: TRBJ2-7; CDR3nt: TGTGCCAGCAGCCCGATTTACAGGTTCTACGAGCAGTACTTC; CDR3aa: CASSPIYRFYEQYF
abundance: .; len: 14; d_gene: .; v_gene: TRBV19; j_gene: TRBJ1-2; CDR3nt: TGTGCCAGTAGTATAGTCATCACAGGCGGTGGCTACACCTTC; CDR3aa: CASSIVITGGGYTF
abundance: .; len: 15; d_gene: .; v_gene: TRBV5-4; j_gene: TRBJ1-4; CDR3nt: TGTGCCAGCAGCTTGGCCGGAGGGAGTAATGAAAAACTGTTTTTT; CDR3aa: CASSLAGGSNEKLFF
abundance: .; len: 15; d_gene: .; v_gene: TRBV6-1; j_gene: TRBJ1-5; CDR3nt: TGTGCCAGCAGTGAAGTCAGGGGCGACTATCAGCCCCAGCATTTT; CDR3aa: CASSEVRGDYQPQHF
abundance: .; len: 15; d_gene: .; v_gene: TRBV29-1; j_gene: TRBJ2-3; CDR3nt: TGCAGCGTCCAGAAGGGTGCGGGGAGTACAGGTACGCAGTATTTT; CDR3aa: CSVQKGAGSTGTQYF
abundance: .; len: 15; d_gene: .; v_gene: TRBV21-1; j_gene: TRBJ1-1; CDR3nt: TGTGCCAGCAGCAAAGCGCTTGTAGAGAAAACTGAAGCTTTCTTT; CDR3aa: CASSKALVEKTEAFF
abundance: .; len: 14; d_gene: .; v_gene: TRBV5-5; j_gene: TRBJ2-3; CDR3nt: TGTGCCAGCAGCCTTGGCCCCCAAACAGATACGCAGTATTTT; CDR3aa: CASSLGPQTDTQYF
abundance: .; len: 15; d_gene: .; v_gene: TRBV14; j_gene: TRBJ2-6; CDR3nt: TGTGCCAGCTCCCCGGGAGTCCCTGGGGCCAACGTCCTGACTTTC; CDR3aa: CASSPGVPGANVLTF
abundance: once; len: 15; d_gene: TRBD1; v_gene: TRBV15; j_gene: TRBJ1-6; CDR3nt: TGTGCCACCAGCGGACCAGGGGGTGGAAATTCACCCCTCCACTTT; CDR3aa: CATSGPGGGNSPLHF
abundance: .; len: 14; d_gene: TRBD1; v_gene: TRBV30; j_gene: TRBJ2-7; CDR3nt: TGTGCCTGGAGAGGGACAGGGGGCCGGGGCGAGCAGTACTTC; CDR3aa: CAWRGTGGRGEQYF
abundance: .; len: 14; d_gene: .; v_gene: TRBV5-1; j_gene: TRBJ1-1; CDR3nt: TGCGCCAGCAGGACACCCCCAGGGGACACTGAAGCTTTCTTT; CDR3aa: CASRTPPGDTEAFF
abundance: .; len: 15; d_gene: .; v_gene: TRBV28; j_gene: TRBJ1-5; CDR3nt: TGTGCCAGCAGGGGAGGCGACCGCGGCAATCAGCCCCAGCATTTT; CDR3aa: CASRGGDRGNQPQHF
abundance: .; len: 13; d_gene: .; v_gene: TRBV14; j_gene: TRBJ1-2; CDR3nt: TGTGCCAGCAGCCACCTGCCCGAGGATGGCTACACCTTC; CDR3aa: CASSHLPEDGYTF
abundance: .; len: 14; d_gene: .; v_gene: TRBV19; j_gene: TRBJ2-4; CDR3nt: TGTGCCAGTAGTATTGGCGGGGCTAAAAACATTCAGTACTTC; CDR3aa: CASSIGGAKNIQYF
abundance: .; len: 13; d_gene: .; v_gene: TRBV28; j_gene: TRBJ1-2; CDR3nt: TGTGCCGGCCGGAGGGAGGGCAACTATGGCTACACCTTC; CDR3aa: CAGRREGNYGYTF
abundance: once; len: 15; d_gene: .; v_gene: TRBV9; j_gene: TRBJ2-3; CDR3nt: TGTGCCAGCAGCTCCCGGGGAGGAGGGACAGATACGCAGTATTTT; CDR3aa: CASSSRGGGTDTQYF
abundance: .; len: 13; d_gene: TRBD1; v_gene: TRBV19; j_gene: TRBJ2-3; CDR3nt: TGTGCCAGTCGACAGGGGGGGACAGATACGCAGTATTTT; CDR3aa: CASRQGGTDTQYF
abundance: .; len: 15; d_gene: .; v_gene: TRBV25-1; j_gene: TRBJ2-7; CDR3nt: TGTGCCAGCAGTGACCCGCAGGGAAGGTCGTACGAGCAGTACTTC; CDR3aa: CASSDPQGRSYEQYF
abundance: .; len: 14; d_gene: .; v_gene: TRBV9; j_gene: TRBJ1-1; CDR3nt: TGTGCCAGCAGCGCCCTGCGGGGGAACACTGAAGCTTTCTTT; CDR3aa: CASSALRGNTEAFF
abundance: .; len: 14; d_gene: TRBD1; v_gene: TRBV6-1; j_gene: TRBJ2-7; CDR3nt: TGTGCCAGCAGACGGGACAGGGCCTCCTACGAGCAGTACTTC; CDR3aa: CASRRDRASYEQYF
abundance: .; len: 16; d_gene: TRBD1; v_gene: TRBV27; j_gene: TRBJ2-5; CDR3nt: TGTGCCAGCAGTTTATCGACAGGGATCGGGTTAGAGACCCAGTACTTC; CDR3aa: CASSLSTGIGLETQYF
abundance: .; len: 11; d_gene: .; v_gene: TRBV4-3; j_gene: TRBJ1-1; CDR3nt: TGCGCCAGCAAGGGGTTCACTGAAGCTTTCTTT; CDR3aa: CASKGFTEAFF
abundance: .; len: 13; d_gene: TRBD2; v_gene: TRBV25-1; j_gene: TRBJ2-5; CDR3nt: TGTGCCAGCAGTGAAAGCGGGGAAGAGACCCAGTACTTC; CDR3aa: CASSESGEETQYF
abundance: .; len: 14; d_gene: .; v_gene: TRBV10-3; j_gene: TRBJ2-5; CDR3nt: TGTGCCATCAGTGAGTCGCGGGCCCAAGAGACCCAGTACTTC; CDR3aa: CAISESRAQETQYF
abundance: .; len: 14; d_gene: .; v_gene: TRBV6-1; j_gene: TRBJ1-4; CDR3nt: TGTGCCAGCAGCCCGGTTGCAACTAATGAAAAACTGTTTTTT; CDR3aa: CASSPVATNEKLFF
abundance: .; len: 13; d_gene: .; v_gene: TRBV10-1; j_gene: TRBJ2-5; CDR3nt: TGCGCCAGCAGTGAGGTAGCGGAGGAGACCCAGTACTTC; CDR3aa: CASSEVAEETQYF
abundance: .; len: 13; d_gene: TRBD1; v_gene: TRBV5-1; j_gene: TRBJ1-3; CDR3nt: TGCGCCAGCAGCTTGCGACAGGGAGACACCATATATTTT; CDR3aa: CASSLRQGDTIYF
abundance: .; len: 16; d_gene: .; v_gene: TRBV4-1; j_gene: TRBJ1-5; CDR3nt: TGCGCCAGCAGCCAAGCACGCAGGTCTGGCAATCAGCCCCAGCATTTT; CDR3aa: CASSQARRSGNQPQHF
abundance: .; len: 13; d_gene: .; v_gene: TRBV7-9; j_gene: TRBJ1-1; CDR3nt: TGTGCCAGCAGCCCGTCCCACAGGGAGCGAACTTTCTTT; CDR3aa: CASSPSHRERTFF
abundance: .; len: 15; d_gene: .; v_gene: TRBV7-8; j_gene: TRBJ2-2; CDR3nt: TGTGCCAGCAGCCCGCTTCAGGAAAACACCGGGGAGCTGTTTTTT; CDR3aa: CASSPLQENTGELFF
abundance: .; len: 15; d_gene: .; v_gene: TRBV5-4; j_gene: TRBJ2-3; CDR3nt: TGTGCCAGCAGCTCGGACCCGACAGACACAGATACGCAGTATTTT; CDR3aa: CASSSDPTDTDTQYF
abundance: .; len: 15; d_gene: .; v_gene: TRBV18; j_gene: TRBJ1-3; CDR3nt: TGTGCCAGCTCACCCTGGGACAACTCTGGAAACACCATATATTTT; CDR3aa: CASSPWDNSGNTIYF
abundance: .; len: 15; d_gene: TRBD1; v_gene: TRBV7-8; j_gene: TRBJ1-2; CDR3nt: TGTGCCAGCAGCTTAGCGGGACAGCCTCAGGCGGGCTACACCTTC; CDR3aa: CASSLAGQPQAGYTF
abundance: few; len: 13; d_gene: TRBD1; v_gene: TRBV19; j_gene: TRBJ1-6; CDR3nt: TGTGCCAGTAGTCCAGGGGGCAATTCACCCCTCCACTTT; CDR3aa: CASSPGGNSPLHF
abundance: .; len: 16; d_gene: TRBD1; v_gene: TRBV5-4; j_gene: TRBJ2-2; CDR3nt: TGTGCCAGCAGCTTGTTTAGGGGACAGGACACCGGGGAGCTGTTTTTT; CDR3aa: CASSLFRGQDTGELFF
abundance: .; len: 14; d_gene: .; v_gene: TRBV6-1; j_gene: TRBJ1-1; CDR3nt: TGTGCCAGCAAGAGGGCGTTATTGAACACTGAAGCTTTCTTT; CDR3aa: CASKRALLNTEAFF
abundance: .; len: 11; d_gene: .; v_gene: TRBV20-1; j_gene: TRBJ1-2; CDR3nt: TGCAGTGCTTGGACAGTCGGTGGCTACACCTTC; CDR3aa: CSAWTVGGYTF
abundance: .; len: 16; d_gene: TRBD1; v_gene: TRBV7-2; j_gene: TRBJ1-1; CDR3nt: TGTGCCAGCAGCCTCCGACAGGGCTACATGAACACTGAAGCTTTCTTT; CDR3aa: CASSLRQGYMNTEAFF
abundance: .; len: 16; d_gene: TRBD1; v_gene: TRBV18; j_gene: TRBJ1-4; CDR3nt: TGTGCCAGCTCACCCGGGACAGCCTCAACTAATGAAAAACTGTTTTTT; CDR3aa: CASSPGTASTNEKLFF
abundance: .; len: 15; d_gene: .; v_gene: TRBV30; j_gene: TRBJ1-1; CDR3nt: TGTGCCTGGAGTCGTGGGAGGGACATGAACACTGAAGCTTTCTTT; CDR3aa: CAWSRGRDMNTEAFF
abundance: .; len: 15; d_gene: .; v_gene: TRBV6-1; j_gene: TRBJ2-3; CDR3nt: TGTGCCAGCAGTGACGGACAGTCGAGGGGTAATACGCAGTATTTT; CDR3aa: CASSDGQSRGNTQYF
abundance: few; len: 14; d_gene: TRBD1; v_gene: TRBV29-1; j_gene: TRBJ2-3; CDR3nt: TGCAGCGTTCAAATGGACAGGGGGTGGGATACGCAGTATTTT; CDR3aa: CSVQMDRGWDTQYF
abundance: .; len: 13; d_gene: .; v_gene: TRBV2; j_gene: TRBJ1-5; CDR3nt: TGTGCCAGCAGTGAATGGAGTCGCCAGCCCCAGCATTTT; CDR3aa: CASSEWSRQPQHF
abundance: .; len: 15; d_gene: TRBD1; v_gene: TRBV6-5; j_gene: TRBJ1-5; CDR3nt: TGTGCCAGCAGTCGGGACAGTTTTAGCAATCAGCCCCAGCATTTT; CDR3aa: CASSRDSFSNQPQHF
abundance: .; len: 13; d_gene: TRBD1; v_gene: TRBV6-5; j_gene: TRBJ1-1; CDR3nt: TGTGCCAGCAGTGACAGGGTAGGCACTGAAGCTTTCTTT; CDR3aa: CASSDRVGTEAFF
abundance: .; len: 15; d_gene: TRBD2; v_gene: TRBV2; j_gene: TRBJ2-1; CDR3nt: TGTGCCAGCAGATATGGGACTAGCGGTAACAATGAGCAGTTCTTC; CDR3aa: CASRYGTSGNNEQFF
abundance: .; len: 15; d_gene: .; v_gene: TRBV6-1; j_gene: TRBJ1-2; CDR3nt: TGTGCCAGCAGTGAAGGTCGGAGGGTCGACTATGGCTACACCTTC; CDR3aa: CASSEGRRVDYGYTF
abundance: once; len: 15; d_gene: .; v_gene: TRBV19; j_gene: TRBJ1-4; CDR3nt: TGTGCCAGTAGTATGGTTGCAGCAACTAATGAAAAACTGTTTTTT; CDR3aa: CASSMVAATNEKLFF
abundance: .; len: 13; d_gene: .; v_gene: TRBV7-9; j_gene: TRBJ1-1; CDR3nt: TGTTCCAGCAGCTGGGGCGGGGGGACTGAAGCTTTCTTT; CDR3aa: CSSSWGGGTEAFF
abundance: .; len: 14; d_gene: TRBD2; v_gene: TRBV5-1; j_gene: TRBJ2-1; CDR3nt: TGCGCCAGCAGCGCCCAGGCGGGGGGTAATGAGCAGTTCTTC; CDR3aa: CASSAQAGGNEQFF
abundance: .; len: 13; d_gene: .; v_gene: TRBV6-5; j_gene: TRBJ2-3; CDR3nt: TGTGCCAGCAGTTACTCCAGGGCAGATACGCAGTATTTT; CDR3aa: CASSYSRADTQYF
abundance: few; len: 12; d_gene: TRBD1; v_gene: TRBV10-2; j_gene: TRBJ1-1; CDR3nt: TGCGCCAGCCAGACAGGGCGTTATGAAGCTTTCTTT; CDR3aa: CASQTGRYEAFF
abundance: .; len: 14; d_gene: .; v_gene: TRBV29-1; j_gene: TRBJ1-4; CDR3nt: TGCAGCGTTGCGGGGGGAGAAGGGGGTGAAAAACTGTTTTTT; CDR3aa: CSVAGGEGGEKLFF